The rows below give T cell receptor beta chains drawn from one sample of a study of blood T cell repertoires in COVID-19. Assay used: immunoSEQ multiplex PCR; TCRdb lists only in-frame clones, some missing. The table lists over 200,000 clones, more than 75% of them singletons. Sequencing was done on a sample of peripheral blood. The receptors shown here come from a man in his forties or fifties who had recovered from COVID-19. The CDR3 runs from the conserved cysteine through the conserved F or W. D genes are given only for firm matches. Part of the rows lack a size; the others show once, few, many or a class for expanded clones.

j_call clone_size d_call v_call cdr3_nt cdr3_aa
TRBJ2-6 . . TRBV5-4 TGTGCCAGCAGCGCGTGGGGTACTAGCTCTGGGGCCAACGTCCTGACTTTC CASSAWGTSSGANVLTF
TRBJ2-7 . . TRBV5-5 TGTGCCAGCAGCTTGGGCAGGGGTGGGTACGAGCAGTACTTC CASSLGRGGYEQYF
TRBJ2-1 . TRBD2 TRBV5-1 TGCGCCAGCAGCTTAGCTAGCGGGGGAATCACCTACAATGAGCAGTTCTTC CASSLASGGITYNEQFF
TRBJ2-3 . TRBD2 TRBV6-5 TGTGCCAGCAGTTTCCTTAGCGGGGGAGCCCCGGATACGCAGTATTTT CASSFLSGGAPDTQYF
TRBJ2-7 . TRBD2 TRBV5-1 TGCGCCAGCAGCCAGACTAGCGGGACGACCTACGAGCAGTACTTC CASSQTSGTTYEQYF
TRBJ2-1 many TRBD2 TRBV7-9 TGTGCCAGCAGCTTAGACCGGCGGGGGGTGGATGAGCAGTTCTTC CASSLDRRGVDEQFF
TRBJ2-3 . TRBD2 TRBV3-1/TRBV3-2 TGTGCCAGCAGCCCATTCGCTACTAGCGGGCTGCAGTATTTT CASSPFATSGLQYF
TRBJ2-5 few . TRBV7-2 TGTGCCAGCAGCCCCCGCCGCCTTTCTAGCTATGGAGAGACCCAGTACTTC CASSPRRLSSYGETQYF
TRBJ2-3 once . TRBV14 TGTGCCAGCAGCCAAGATAATGTAAAGGGGTATTACGCAGATACGCAGTATTTT CASSQDNVKGYYADTQYF
TRBJ2-3 . TRBD2 TRBV18 TGTGCCAGCTCACACGGGGCGGGGGGCCCAGAGAGGACAGATACGCAGTATTTT CASSHGAGGPERTDTQYF
TRBJ1-3 . . TRBV12-5 TGTGCTAGTGGTTTGGCCGTAGACACCATATATTTT CASGLAVDTIYF
TRBJ2-5 . TRBD2 TRBV6-6 TGTGCCAGCAGTTACTCTCTAGCGGGGGGGCCAGAGACCCAGTACTTC CASSYSLAGGPETQYF
TRBJ1-2 once . TRBV19 TGTGCCACCCTGGGGCGGGGGCCCTATGGCTACACCTTC CATLGRGPYGYTF
TRBJ2-1 . . TRBV29-1 TGCAGCGGTCAGGACGCGGGTAATGAGCAGTTCTTC CSGQDAGNEQFF
TRBJ1-6 . . TRBV9 TGCGACCTGGGGGGGAGGGATAATTCACCCCTCCACTTT CDLGGRDNSPLHF
TRBJ2-5 . . TRBV7-2 TGTGCCAGCAGCTATATTCCTGAGACCCAGTACTTC CASSYIPETQYF
TRBJ2-1 . TRBD2 TRBV11-2 TGTGCCAGCAGCTCCGGGACTAGCGGGCCCCCCTCCTACAATGAGCAGTTCTTC CASSSGTSGPPSYNEQFF
TRBJ2-5 once . TRBV7-2 TGTGCCAGCAGCTTTATGCTAATCCAAGAGACCCAGTACTTC CASSFMLIQETQYF
TRBJ2-7 . TRBD1 TRBV10-3 TGTGCCACCAATGGACAGGGGGCAAACGAGCAGTACTTC CATNGQGANEQYF
TRBJ1-1 . . TRBV5-1 TGCGCCAGCAGCTTCGGTCCGAACACTGAAGCTTTCTTT CASSFGPNTEAFF
TRBJ1-3 . . TRBV19 TGTGCCAGCAGATCAGGGGCATCTGGAAACACCATATATTTT CASRSGASGNTIYF
TRBJ2-3 . . TRBV6-6 TGTGCCAGCAGTCTAACCTCCGGGGGAACCACAGATACGCAGTATTTT CASSLTSGGTTDTQYF
TRBJ2-7 . . TRBV1 TGCACCAGCACCTTCGCGGCGAGGGTGACCTACGAGCAGTACTTC CTSTFAARVTYEQYF
TRBJ1-3 . . TRBV19 TGTGCCAGTGGCCGGCAGGTATCTGGAAACACCATATATTTT CASGRQVSGNTIYF
TRBJ2-5 . TRBD2 TRBV30 TGTGCCTGGAGTGTACAGAATAGCGGGAGGGCCGGGGAGACCCAGTACTTC CAWSVQNSGRAGETQYF
TRBJ2-1 . . TRBV4-3 TGCGCCAGCAGCCACCCGGGACTTTCGAATGAGCAGTTCTTC CASSHPGLSNEQFF
TRBJ1-4 . . TRBV6-2/TRBV6-3 TGTGCCAGCAGTTATCAGGGGAATGAAAAACTGTTTTTT CASSYQGNEKLFF
TRBJ1-5 . . TRBV30 TGTGCCTGGAGTACGGGTCTCCGGGACAAATCACTCCAGCATTTT CAWSTGLRDKSLQHF